This record looks at one T cell receptor beta chain sequence and its context. Its antigen is still unknown. This table comes from immunoSEQ multiplex PCR, and its TCRdb copy is limited to in-frame clones, with some not included. The sample records fewer than 35,000 clones, over 75% being singletons. The trim removed 3 bases at V and 0 bases at J, leaving 7 bases unmatched. This CDR3 spans 17 amino acids. Germline V CDR1 and CDR2: SGHKS, YYEKEE (reference sequence). The data are from a study of regulatory and conventional T cells in RAG deficiency. Study outcomes and limitations: Shannon entropy fell and Simpson indices rose in RAG-deficient patients.

These data were also filed under a second study, of regulatory T cells. That source adds: Primers: 52 TRBV forward and 13 TRBJ reverse.

The receptor's source is a human donor in good health. Sequencing was performed on CD8+ T cells sorted from blood. V is TRBV5-5 and J is TRBJ2-1, with 9 bases aligning to TRBD2. DNA of the CDR3: TGTGCCAGCAGCTACTTGGCTAGCGGGAACTCCTACAATGAGCAGTTCTTC. It encodes CASSYLASGNSYNEQFF.